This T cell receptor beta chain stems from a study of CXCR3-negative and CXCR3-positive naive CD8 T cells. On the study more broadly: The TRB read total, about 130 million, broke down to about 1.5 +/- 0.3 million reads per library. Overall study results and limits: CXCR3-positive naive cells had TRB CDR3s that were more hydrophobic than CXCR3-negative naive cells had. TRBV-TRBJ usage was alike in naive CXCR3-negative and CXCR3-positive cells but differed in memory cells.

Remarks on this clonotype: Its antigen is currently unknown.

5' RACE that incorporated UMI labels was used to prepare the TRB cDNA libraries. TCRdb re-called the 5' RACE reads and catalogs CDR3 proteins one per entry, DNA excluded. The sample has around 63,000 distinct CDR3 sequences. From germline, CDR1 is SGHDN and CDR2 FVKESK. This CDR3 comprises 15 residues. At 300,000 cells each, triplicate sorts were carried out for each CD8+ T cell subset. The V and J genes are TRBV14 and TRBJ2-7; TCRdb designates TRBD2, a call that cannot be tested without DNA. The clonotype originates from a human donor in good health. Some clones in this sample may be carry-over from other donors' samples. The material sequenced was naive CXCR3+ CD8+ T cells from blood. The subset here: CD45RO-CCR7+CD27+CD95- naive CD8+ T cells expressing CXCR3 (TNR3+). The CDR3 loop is CASSLTSGGSYEQYF.